The source of this TCR beta chain is a study of blood T cells in healthy people across ages (dated by TCRdb to between 2015 and 2016). As for the study more broadly: In model experiments, template switching captured about one uniquely barcoded TCR beta cDNA molecule for every two T cells. The study measured age-related changes in TCR beta repertoire diversity using deep sequencing normalized with unique cDNA molecular identifiers. Donors were grouped into four age groups: young (average 16 years), middle-aged (over 35), aged (62) and long-lived (approximately 78). To avoid experimental bias, donors of different ages were randomly spread across the sequencing lanes. Two additional independent replicas of 1 million unique cDNA reads from the same blood draw were analyzed for two donors (one aged 18 to 29 and one aged 80 or older).

The donors were under 40 Caucasian individuals from Russia, aged roughly 6 to 100 years, who were systemically healthy. Each donor gave ten milliliters of peripheral blood, drawn into EDTA-treated Vacutainer tubes. PBMCs were isolated by Ficoll-Paque density-gradient centrifugation, with at least 7 million obtained per sample. Total RNA, at least 5 micrograms per sample, was extracted from PBMCs with Trizol reagent. Naive CD45RAhigh/CD27high T cell percentages were measured by flow cytometry on a PBMC aliquot from every donor. Findings and caveats that apply to the study as a whole: There was a strong correlation between observed TCR beta diversity and the percentage of naive T cells measured by flow cytometry. Compared with the aged group, the long-lived group had more naive CD4+ T cells, fewer expanded clones and increased TCR diversity, suggesting age selection. Estimates of total diversity from one million sequenced T cells were regarded as lower bounds and underestimates. The CMV infection status of donors was not known, potentially confounding age-related changes in expanded clonotypes. As age increased, observed TCR beta diversity per million T cells dropped in a roughly linear way, and a significant reduction was already evident by age roughly 36. Because profiling used bulk unsorted PBMCs, naive and antigen-experienced compartments could not be compared conclusively.

The method behind the library was 5' RACE. The sequencer listed for this sample is Illumina HiSeq 2500. The second PCR ran for roughly 6 to 11 cycles and used a J-beta primer mix along with a sample-barcoded 5' primer. A unique molecular identifier was introduced onto each TCR beta cDNA molecule by a template-switch 5' adaptor carrying 12 random nucleotides. Each sample yielded at least 2.5 million CDR3-containing paired-end reads. First-strand cDNA synthesis was performed from all RNA using the Mint cDNA synthesis kit, with priming by a TRBC-specific oligonucleotide. Following uracil-DNA glycosylase treatment, all cDNA underwent a first 18-cycle PCR with the universal primers M1SS and BC2_uni_R. Under the source paper's analysis protocol: For normalization, 1 million high-quality reads were randomly selected from each sample, with every read carrying a distinct molecular identifier. Reads sharing molecular identifiers were discarded rather than binned into consensus sequences. CDR3 identification, clonotype clustering and error correction used MiTCR with a Q25 quality threshold and the strictest error-elimination algorithm. Lower-bound total TCR beta diversity was estimated with a nonparametric unseen species model using Euler transformation. TCRdb reworked the public reads: Q25 trimming with fastp, MiXCR clone assembly, productive beta chains retained. A single entry per CDR3 protein holds the most common genes and DNA from its merged rows. The V and J calls shown here were made by TCRdb, not taken from the authors' results. The sample contains roughly 2 million distinct CDR3 sequences, around 48% of them found a single time. The top ten clonotypes cover less than 2.5% of the sample.

With respect to this clonotype: Its antigen remains unidentified. Per-base quality was not reported, and no clone a single base away is much larger than it.

The sequence was collected from a woman between 40 and 50 years old in good health. Sequenced sample: blood.

The CDR3 reads CASSQGSQDEKLFF. The DNA is TGCGCCAGCAGCCAAGGCTCCCAGGATGAAAAACTGTTTTTT. Rearrangement joined TRBV4-1 to TRBJ1-4, with the D gene call left open. Sequences MGHRA (CDR1) and YSYEKL (CDR2) are obtained from the germline V gene. Between the V and J ends, shortened by 1 base and 6 bases respectively, the junction contains 9 bases. From cysteine to phenylalanine, the CDR3 is 14 amino acids long. Only CDR3 DNA remains: 42 bases, in frame from the first base.